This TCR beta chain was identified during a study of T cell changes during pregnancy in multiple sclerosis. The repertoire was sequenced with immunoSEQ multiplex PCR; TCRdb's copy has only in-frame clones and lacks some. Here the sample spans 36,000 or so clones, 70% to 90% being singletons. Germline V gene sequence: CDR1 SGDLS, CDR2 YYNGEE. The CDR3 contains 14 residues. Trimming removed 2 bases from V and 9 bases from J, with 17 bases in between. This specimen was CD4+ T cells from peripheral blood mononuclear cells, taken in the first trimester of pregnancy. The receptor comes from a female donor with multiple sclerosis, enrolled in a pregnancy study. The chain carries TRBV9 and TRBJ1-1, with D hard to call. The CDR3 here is CASSVGPSGIQAFF. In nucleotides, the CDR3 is TGTGCCAGCAGCGTGGGCCCCTCCGGGATTCAAGCTTTCTTT.